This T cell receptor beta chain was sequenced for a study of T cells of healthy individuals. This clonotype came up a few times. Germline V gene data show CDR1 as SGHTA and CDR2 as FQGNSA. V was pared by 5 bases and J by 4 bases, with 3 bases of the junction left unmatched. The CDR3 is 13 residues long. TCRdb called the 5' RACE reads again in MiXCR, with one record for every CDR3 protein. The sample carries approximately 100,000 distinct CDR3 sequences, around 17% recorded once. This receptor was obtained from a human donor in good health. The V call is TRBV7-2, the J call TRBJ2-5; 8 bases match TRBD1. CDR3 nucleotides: TGTGCCAGCAGCCCAGGGACAGGAGAGACCCAGTACTTC. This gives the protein CASSPGTGETQYF. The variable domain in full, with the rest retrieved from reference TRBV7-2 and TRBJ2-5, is GAGVSQSPSNKVTEKGKDVELRCDPISGHTALYWYRQSLGQGLEFLIYFQGNSAPDKSGLPSDRFSAERTGGSVSTLTIQRTQQEDSAVYLCASSPGTGETQYFGPGTRLLVL.